This T cell receptor (beta chain) was recovered during a study of blood T cell repertoires in COVID-19. In the study overall: The United States, Italy and Spain were the sources of the acute and convalescent COVID-19 samples. Sources were T cells, B-cell-depleted T cells, or PBMCs; the material itself was cDNA or gDNA.

Clones were sequenced by immunoSEQ multiplex PCR, and TCRdb holds only the in-frame ones, with some missing. The data show fewer than 350,000 clones, approximately 90% seen once. Germline V lookup: CDR1 SGHTA, CDR2 FQGNSA. The CDR3 runs 15 residues. Trimming removed 5 bases from V and 5 bases from J; junction bases left unmatched: 9. This clonotype was sampled from an older woman with COVID-19, enrolled during active disease. The chain joins TRBV7-2 to TRBJ2-3; 8 positions match TRBD2. The sequenced material came from peripheral blood. CDR3 coding DNA: TGTGCCAGCAGCGCCTCCGACGGGAGGGTAGATACGCAGTATTTT. Amino acids: CASSASDGRVDTQYF.